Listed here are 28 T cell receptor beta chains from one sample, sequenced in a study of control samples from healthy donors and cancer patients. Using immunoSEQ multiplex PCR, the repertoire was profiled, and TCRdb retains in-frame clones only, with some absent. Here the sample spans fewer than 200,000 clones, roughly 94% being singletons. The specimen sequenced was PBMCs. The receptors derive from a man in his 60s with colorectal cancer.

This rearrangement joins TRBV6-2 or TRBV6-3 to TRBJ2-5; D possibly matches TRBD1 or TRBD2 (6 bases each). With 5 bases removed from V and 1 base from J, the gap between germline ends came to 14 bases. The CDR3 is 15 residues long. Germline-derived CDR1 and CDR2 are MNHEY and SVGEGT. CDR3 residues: CASSKGGSPQETQYF. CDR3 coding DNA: TGTGCCAGCAGTAAAGGGGGGTCTCCCCAAGAGACCCAGTACTTC.

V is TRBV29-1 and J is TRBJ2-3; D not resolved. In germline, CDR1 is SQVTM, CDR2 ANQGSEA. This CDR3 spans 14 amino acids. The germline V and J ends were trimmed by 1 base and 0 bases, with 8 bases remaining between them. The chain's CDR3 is CSVEGTRSTDTQYF. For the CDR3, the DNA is TGCAGCGTTGAAGGGACGCGTAGCACAGATACGCAGTATTTT.

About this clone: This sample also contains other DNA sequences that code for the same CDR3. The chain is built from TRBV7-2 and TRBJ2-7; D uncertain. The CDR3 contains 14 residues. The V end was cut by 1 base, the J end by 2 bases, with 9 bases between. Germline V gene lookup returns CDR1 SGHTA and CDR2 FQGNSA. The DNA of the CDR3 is TGTGCCAGCAGCTTAGGCCTGGGGACCTACGAGCAGTACTTC. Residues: CASSLGLGTYEQYF.

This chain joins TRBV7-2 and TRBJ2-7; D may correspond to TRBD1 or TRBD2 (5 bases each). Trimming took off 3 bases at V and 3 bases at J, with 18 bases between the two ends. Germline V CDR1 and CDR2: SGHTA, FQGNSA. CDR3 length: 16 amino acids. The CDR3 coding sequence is TGTGCCAGCAGCTTGAGTGGGGGAAATGATGTCTACGAGCAGTACTTC. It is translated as CASSLSGGNDVYEQYF.

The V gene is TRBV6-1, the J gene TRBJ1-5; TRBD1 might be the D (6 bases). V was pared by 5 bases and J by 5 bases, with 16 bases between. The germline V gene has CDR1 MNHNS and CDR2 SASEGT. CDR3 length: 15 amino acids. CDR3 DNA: TGTGCCAGCAGTTGGGGAGGGGGGGCCGATCAGCCCCAGCATTTT. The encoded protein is CASSWGGGADQPQHF.

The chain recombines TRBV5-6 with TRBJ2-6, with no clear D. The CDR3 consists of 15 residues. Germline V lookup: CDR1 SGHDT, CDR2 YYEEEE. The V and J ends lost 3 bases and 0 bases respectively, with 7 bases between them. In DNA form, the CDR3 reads TGTGCCAGCAGCTACCTTTTCTCTGGGGCCAACGTCCTGACTTTC. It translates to CASSYLFSGANVLTF.

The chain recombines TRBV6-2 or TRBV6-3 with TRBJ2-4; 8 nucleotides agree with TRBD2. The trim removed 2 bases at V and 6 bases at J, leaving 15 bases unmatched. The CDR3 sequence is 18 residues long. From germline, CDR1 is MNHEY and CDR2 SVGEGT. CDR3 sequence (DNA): TGTGCCAGCAGTTACAGCGTCTCGCGGGGGGCCCAAGGAAACATTCAGTACTTC. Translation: CASSYSVSRGAQGNIQYF.

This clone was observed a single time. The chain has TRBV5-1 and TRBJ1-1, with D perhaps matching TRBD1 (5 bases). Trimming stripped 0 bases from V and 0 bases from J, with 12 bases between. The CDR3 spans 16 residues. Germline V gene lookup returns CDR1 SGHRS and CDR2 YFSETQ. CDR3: CASSLDGGSMNTEAFF. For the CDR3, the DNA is TGCGCCAGCAGCTTGGATGGGGGTAGTATGAACACTGAAGCTTTCTTT.

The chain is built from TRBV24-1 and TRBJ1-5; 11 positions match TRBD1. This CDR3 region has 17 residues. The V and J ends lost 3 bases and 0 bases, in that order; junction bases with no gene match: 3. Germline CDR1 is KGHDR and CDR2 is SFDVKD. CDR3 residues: CATSDPGTGGSNQPQHF. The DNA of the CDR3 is TGTGCCACCAGTGATCCCGGGACAGGGGGTAGCAATCAGCCCCAGCATTTT.

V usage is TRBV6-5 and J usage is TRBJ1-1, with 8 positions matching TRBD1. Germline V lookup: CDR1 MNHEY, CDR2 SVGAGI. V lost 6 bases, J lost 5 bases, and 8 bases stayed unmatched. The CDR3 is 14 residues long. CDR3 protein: CASSRTGRGTEAFF. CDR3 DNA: TGTGCCAGCAGCCGGACAGGGAGGGGGACTGAAGCTTTCTTT.

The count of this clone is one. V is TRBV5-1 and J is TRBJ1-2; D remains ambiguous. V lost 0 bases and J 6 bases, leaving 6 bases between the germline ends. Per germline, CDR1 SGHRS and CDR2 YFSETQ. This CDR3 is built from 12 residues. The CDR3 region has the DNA TGCGCCAGCAGCTTGGCGTTTGATGGCTACACCTTC. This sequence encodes CASSLAFDGYTF.

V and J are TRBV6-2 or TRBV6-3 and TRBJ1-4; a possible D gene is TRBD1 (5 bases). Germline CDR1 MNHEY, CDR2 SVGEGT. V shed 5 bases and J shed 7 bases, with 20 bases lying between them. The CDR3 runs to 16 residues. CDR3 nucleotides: TGTGCCAGCAGTCCACGTCAGGGCCAATCGATTGAAAAACTGTTTTTT. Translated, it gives CASSPRQGQSIEKLFF.

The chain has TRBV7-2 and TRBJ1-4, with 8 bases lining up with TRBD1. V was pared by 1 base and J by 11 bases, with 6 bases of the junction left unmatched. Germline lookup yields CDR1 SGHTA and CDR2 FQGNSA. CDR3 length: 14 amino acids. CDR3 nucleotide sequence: TGTGCCAGCAGCTTAGGGACAGGGATCCGGAAACTGTTTTTT. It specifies CASSLGTGIRKLFF.

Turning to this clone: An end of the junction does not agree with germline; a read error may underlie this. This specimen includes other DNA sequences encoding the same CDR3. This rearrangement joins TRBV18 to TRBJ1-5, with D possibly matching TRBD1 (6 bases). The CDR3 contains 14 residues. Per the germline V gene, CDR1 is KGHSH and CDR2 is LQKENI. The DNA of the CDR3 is TGTGCCAGCTCTCCACAGGGCAGCAATCAGCCCCAGCATTTT. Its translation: CASSPQGSNQPQHF.

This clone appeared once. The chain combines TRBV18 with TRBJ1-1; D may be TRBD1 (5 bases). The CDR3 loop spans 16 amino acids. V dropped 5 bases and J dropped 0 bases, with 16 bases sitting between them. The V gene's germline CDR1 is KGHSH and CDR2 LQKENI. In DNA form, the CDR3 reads TGTGCCAGCTCATCCTTCCCAGGGTACATGAACACTGAAGCTTTCTTT. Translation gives CASSSFPGYMNTEAFF.

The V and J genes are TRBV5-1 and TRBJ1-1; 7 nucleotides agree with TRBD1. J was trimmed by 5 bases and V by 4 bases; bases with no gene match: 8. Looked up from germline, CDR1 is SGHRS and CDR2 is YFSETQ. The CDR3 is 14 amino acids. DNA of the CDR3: TGCGCCAGCAGCATTGGACAGGAGGGGACTGAAGCTTTCTTT. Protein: CASSIGQEGTEAFF.

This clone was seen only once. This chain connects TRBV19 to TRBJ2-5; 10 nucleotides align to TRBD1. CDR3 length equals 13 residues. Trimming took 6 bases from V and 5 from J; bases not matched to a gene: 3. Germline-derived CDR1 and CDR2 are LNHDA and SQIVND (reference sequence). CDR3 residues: CASRGQGIETQYF. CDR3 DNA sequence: TGTGCCAGTAGGGGACAGGGGATTGAGACCCAGTACTTC.

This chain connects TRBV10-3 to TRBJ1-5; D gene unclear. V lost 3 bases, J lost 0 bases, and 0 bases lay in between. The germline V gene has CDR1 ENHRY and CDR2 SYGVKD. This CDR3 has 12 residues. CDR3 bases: TGTGCCATCAGTGATAGCAATCAGCCCCAGCATTTT. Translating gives CAISDSNQPQHF.

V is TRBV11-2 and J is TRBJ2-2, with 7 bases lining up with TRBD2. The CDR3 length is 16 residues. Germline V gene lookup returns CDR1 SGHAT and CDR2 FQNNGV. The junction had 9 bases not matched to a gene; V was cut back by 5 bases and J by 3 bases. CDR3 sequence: CASSLGLRRDTGELFF. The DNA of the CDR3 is TGTGCCAGCAGCCTGGGACTACGAAGGGACACCGGGGAGCTGTTTTTT.

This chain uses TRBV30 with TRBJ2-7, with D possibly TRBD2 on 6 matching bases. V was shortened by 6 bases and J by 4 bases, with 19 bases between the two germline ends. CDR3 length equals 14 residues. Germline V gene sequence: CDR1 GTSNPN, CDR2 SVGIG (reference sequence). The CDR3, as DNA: TGTGCCTGTGTCCCCCTACGGGGGTTTTACGAGCAGTACTTC. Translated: CACVPLRGFYEQYF.

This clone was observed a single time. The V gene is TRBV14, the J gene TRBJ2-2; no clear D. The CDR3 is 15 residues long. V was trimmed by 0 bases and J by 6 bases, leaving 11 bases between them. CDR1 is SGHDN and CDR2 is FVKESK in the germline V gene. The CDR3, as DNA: TGTGCCAGCAGCCAAGAGGTGATAGGGTCCGGGGAGCTGTTTTTT. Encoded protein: CASSQEVIGSGELFF.

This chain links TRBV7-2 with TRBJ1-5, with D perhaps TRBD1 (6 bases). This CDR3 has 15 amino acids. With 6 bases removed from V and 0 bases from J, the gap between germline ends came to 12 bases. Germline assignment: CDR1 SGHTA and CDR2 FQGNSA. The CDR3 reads CASSNRVDSNQPQHF. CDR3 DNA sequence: TGTGCCAGCAGTAACAGGGTCGATAGCAATCAGCCCCAGCATTTT. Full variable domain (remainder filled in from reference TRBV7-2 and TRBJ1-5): GAGVSQSPSNKVTEKGKDVELRCDPISGHTALYWYRQSLGQGLEFLIYFQGNSAPDKSGLPSDRFSAERTGGSVSTLTIQRTQQEDSAVYLCASSNRVDSNQPQHFGDGTRLSIL.

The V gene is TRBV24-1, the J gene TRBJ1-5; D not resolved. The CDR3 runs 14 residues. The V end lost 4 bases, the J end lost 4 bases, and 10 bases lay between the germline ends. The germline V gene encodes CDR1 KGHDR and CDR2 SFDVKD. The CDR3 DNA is TGTGCCACCAGTGACTCCGGACCGAATCAGCCCCAGCATTTT. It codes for CATSDSGPNQPQHF.

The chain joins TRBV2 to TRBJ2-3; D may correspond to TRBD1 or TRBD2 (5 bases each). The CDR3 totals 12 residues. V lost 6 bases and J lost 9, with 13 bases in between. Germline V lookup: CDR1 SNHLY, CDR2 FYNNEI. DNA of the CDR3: TGTGCCAGCAGGGGGGTTAGCGCAACGCAGTATTTT. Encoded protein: CASRGVSATQYF.

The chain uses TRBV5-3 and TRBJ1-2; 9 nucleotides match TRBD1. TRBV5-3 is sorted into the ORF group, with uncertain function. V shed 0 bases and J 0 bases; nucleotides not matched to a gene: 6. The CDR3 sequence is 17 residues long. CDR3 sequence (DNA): TGTGCCAGAAGCTTGGTAGGGGGACAGGGAGCTAACTATGGCTACACCTTC. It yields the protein CARSLVGGQGANYGYTF.

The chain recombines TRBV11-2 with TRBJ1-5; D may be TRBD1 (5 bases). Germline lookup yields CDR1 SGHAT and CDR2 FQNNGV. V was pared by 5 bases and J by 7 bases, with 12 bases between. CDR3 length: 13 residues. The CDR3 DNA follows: TGTGCCAGCAGCGTAGGGGAGGGCCAGCCCCAGCATTTT. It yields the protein CASSVGEGQPQHF. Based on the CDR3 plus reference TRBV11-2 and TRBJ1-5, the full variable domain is EAGVAQSPRYKIIEKRQSVAFWCNPISGHATLYWYQQILGQGPKLLIQFQNNGVVDDSQLPKDRFSAERLKGVDSTLKIQPAKLEDSAVYLCASSVGEGQPQHFGDGTRLSIL.

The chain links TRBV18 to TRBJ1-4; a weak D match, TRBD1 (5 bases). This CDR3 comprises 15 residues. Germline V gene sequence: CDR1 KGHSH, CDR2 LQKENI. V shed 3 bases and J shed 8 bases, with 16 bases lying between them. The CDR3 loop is CASSPGAEVEEKLFF. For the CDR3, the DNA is TGTGCCAGCTCACCTGGGGCAGAGGTCGAGGAAAAACTGTTTTTT.

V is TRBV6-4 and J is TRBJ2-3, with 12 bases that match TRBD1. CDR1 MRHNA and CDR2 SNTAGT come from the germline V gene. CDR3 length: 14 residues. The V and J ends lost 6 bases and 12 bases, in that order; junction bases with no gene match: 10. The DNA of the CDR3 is TGTGCCAGCAGGGCGGGACAGGGGGCCTCGGTCCAGTATTTT. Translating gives CASRAGQGASVQYF.